Below, one TCR beta chain is given with its context. The data were obtained in a study of control samples from healthy donors and cancer patients. Measured with immunoSEQ multiplex PCR; TCRdb has only the in-frame clones, and not every one. The sample includes some 78,000 clones, roughly 91% of them seen just once. This TCR came from a woman in her sixties or seventies in good health. The sample consisted of blood.

CDR3 nucleotides: TGTGCCAGCTCCGAGACGGGGAGGTGGGGCTACACCTTC. It is translated as CASSETGRWGYTF. This chain joins TRBV27 and TRBJ1-2; D remains unclear. The germline CDR1 and CDR2 sequences are MNHEY and SMNVEV (reference sequence). V was trimmed by 8 bases and J by 8 bases, leaving 18 bases between them. The CDR3 covers 13 residues.